Each of the 29 T cell receptor beta chains below was sequenced from the same sample in a study of cytomegalovirus exposure and HLA in healthy donors (dated by TCRdb to 2015 to 2018). Library preparation was by the immunoSEQ multiplex PCR assay. The multiplex PCR relied on a mix of 60 forward primers for TCR Vbeta segments and 13 reverse primers for TCR Jbeta segments. TCRdb retrieved this table from immuneACCESS and kept in-frame rearrangements only. Not all clones are present; in checked studies, unresolved V genes account for under half, and no reason is known for the remainder. The sample table records roughly 100,000 clones; around 64% of these occur just once. Roughly 3.2% of the sample is taken by the ten largest. Sequenced sample: PBMCs. The source is a man between 60 and 75 years old in good health and CMV-seronegative.

This clone appeared a few times. The chain is built from TRBV5-1 and TRBJ2-1; TRBD2 agrees at 9 bases. Germline values: CDR1 SGHRS, CDR2 YFSETQ. CDR3 length equals 15 residues. The V segment lost 2 bases and the J segment 8 bases; nucleotides outside the gene matches: 8. This CDR3 is CASSFTIAGADEQFF. CDR3 DNA: TGCGCCAGCAGCTTTACTATAGCGGGGGCTGATGAGCAGTTCTTC.

The table lists this clone with a count of one. The chain has TRBV20-1 and TRBJ2-7, with D perhaps TRBD1 (5 bases). CDR3 length equals 11 residues. Looked up from germline, CDR1 is DFQATT and CDR2 is SNEGSKA (reference sequence). V gave up 4 bases and J gave up 7 bases, with 11 bases separating them. CDR3 sequence reads: CSATTGWEQYF. The CDR3 nucleotides are TGCAGTGCTACCACAGGCTGGGAGCAGTACTTC.

V gene TRBV2 combines with J gene TRBJ2-5; D is unresolved. V lost 3 bases, J lost 13 bases, and 12 bases lay in between. Germline V gene data show CDR1 as SNHLY and CDR2 as FYNNEI. The CDR3 length is 11 residues. The CDR3 region has the DNA TGTGCCAGCAGTGATGCGAGCCCAAGGTACTTC. The encoded protein is CASSDASPRYF.

The chain has TRBV7-2 and TRBJ2-3; possible D gene TRBD2, 6 bases. V was shortened by 5 bases and J by 3 bases, with 15 bases between the two germline ends. Germline CDR1 reads SGHTA; CDR2 reads FQGNSA. The CDR3 loop spans 15 amino acids. The CDR3 nucleotides read TGTGCCAGCAGCCGGGGTACTAGCCGAACAGATACGCAGTATTTT. It yields the protein CASSRGTSRTDTQYF.

The chain is built from TRBV6-1 and TRBJ1-5; 8 bases match TRBD1. J lost 6 bases, V lost 4 bases, and 17 bases had no gene match. The CDR3 consists of 18 residues. Germline V CDR1 and CDR2: MNHNS, SASEGT. CDR3 DNA sequence: TGTGCCAGCAGTGGCCGAATCCAAACAGGGGGAAAGGGTCAGCCCCAGCATTTT. Translation: CASSGRIQTGGKGQPQHF.

The V call is TRBV27, the J call TRBJ2-7; D ambiguous. Germline V gene data show CDR1 as MNHEY and CDR2 as SMNVEV (reference sequence). The CDR3 sequence is 16 residues long. V lost 4 bases and J lost 0, with 16 bases in between. As DNA, the CDR3 is TGTGCCAGCAGTTCGCTGGGCCTACAAAGCTCCTACGAGCAGTACTTC. Residues: CASSSLGLQSSYEQYF.

Only a few counts were recorded for this clone. The chain uses TRBV5-1 and TRBJ2-3, with a weak D call TRBD1 (5 bases). From germline, CDR1 is SGHRS and CDR2 YFSETQ. The V end lost 0 bases, the J end lost 2 bases, and 10 bases lay between the germline ends. The CDR3 has 15 residues. DNA of the CDR3: TGCGCCAGCAGCTTGGGAGCAGGGATCACAGATACGCAGTATTTT. It translates to CASSLGAGITDTQYF. The full variable domain, completed using reference TRBV5-1 and TRBJ2-3, is KAGVTQTPRYLIKTRGQQVTLSCSPISGHRSVSWYQQTPGQGLQFLFEYFSETQRNKGNFPGRFSGRQFSNSRSEMNVSTLELGDSALYLCASSLGAGITDTQYFGPGTRLTVL.

V is TRBV27 and J is TRBJ2-1; TRBD2 might be the D (6 bases). Germline V CDR1 and CDR2: MNHEY, SMNVEV (reference sequence). The V end was cut by 2 bases, the J end by 9 bases, with 14 bases between. This CDR3 has 14 residues. The CDR3 protein is CASSLGAGPGEQFF. The CDR3 DNA follows: TGTGCCAGCAGTTTAGGGGCGGGACCGGGTGAGCAGTTCTTC.

V is TRBV27 and J is TRBJ1-4, with 10 bases aligning to TRBD1. The germline gives CDR1 MNHEY, CDR2 SMNVEV (reference sequence). The CDR3 length is 17 residues. J lost 0 bases, V lost 6 bases, and 7 bases had no gene match. This chain's CDR3 is CASRPDRGWPTNEKLFF. Here the CDR3 DNA reads TGTGCCAGCAGACCGGACAGGGGGTGGCCAACTAATGAAAAACTGTTTTTT.

This chain uses TRBV29-1 with TRBJ1-2, with 12 bases aligning to TRBD1. Unmatched junction bases numbered 11, after V lost 6 bases and J lost 6 bases. Germline CDR1 reads SQVTM; CDR2 reads ANQGSEA. The CDR3 runs to 15 residues. The CDR3 protein is CSVEGTGGAGHGYTF. The DNA of the CDR3 is TGCAGCGTCGAGGGGACAGGGGGCGCGGGCCATGGCTACACCTTC.

The chain carries TRBV15 and TRBJ2-2; tentatively, D is TRBD1 (7 bases). With 0 bases removed from V and 5 bases from J, the gap between germline ends came to 13 bases. The V gene's germline CDR1 is LNHNV and CDR2 YYDKDF (reference sequence). The CDR3 contains 16 residues. Here the CDR3 DNA reads TGTGCCACCAGCAGAGATTCAGGGGGGAAGACCGGGGAGCTGTTTTTT. It encodes CATSRDSGGKTGELFF. Looking up the rest from reference TRBV15 and TRBJ2-2 gives the full variable domain: DAMVIQNPRYQVTQFGKPVTLSCSQTLNHNVMYWYQQKSSQAPKLLFHYYDKDFNNEADTPDNFQSRRPNTSFCFLDIRSPGLGDTAMYLCATSRDSGGKTGELFFGEGSRLTVL.

Notes on this clone: Germline is not matched at one junction end, which may reflect a read error. This chain joins TRBV6-5 and TRBJ1-3; D unresolved. This CDR3 has 16 residues. Germline V gene sequence: CDR1 MNHEY, CDR2 SVGAGI. In DNA, the CDR3 is TGTGTCAGCAGTTACTTGTCAGGAAACTCTGGAAACACCATATATTTT. Its translation: CVSSYLSGNSGNTIYF.

This chain uses TRBV5-1 with TRBJ2-3; the match to TRBD2 covers 7 bases. V was clipped by 1 base and J by 2 bases; unmatched bases: 4. Germline lookup yields CDR1 SGHRS and CDR2 YFSETQ. CDR3 length: 15 amino acids. As DNA, the CDR3 is TGCGCCAGCAGCTTGAGCGGGGCCCTCACAGATACGCAGTATTTT. It specifies CASSLSGALTDTQYF.

This clone has a handful of counts. This chain links TRBV5-4 with TRBJ2-7; a possible D gene is TRBD2 (5 bases). Germline loops: CDR1 SGHNT, CDR2 YYREEE (reference sequence). The V end lost 4 bases, the J end lost 5 bases, and 19 bases lay between the germline ends. This CDR3 comprises 15 residues. In DNA, the CDR3 is TGTGCCAGCAGCCAACCGTGGGAAGGTAGCGACGAGCAGTACTTC. As protein: CASSQPWEGSDEQYF.

The sample holds a few counts of this clone. This chain uses TRBV28 with TRBJ1-2; the D gene is possibly TRBD1 (6 bases). Trimming shortened V by 10 bases and J by 1 base, and 13 bases separated the two germline ends. There are 13 residues in the CDR3. CDR1 is MDHEN and CDR2 is SYDVKM in the germline V gene. The CDR3 is CATQGTINYGYTF. CDR3 DNA sequence: TGTGCCACTCAGGGGACCATTAACTATGGCTACACCTTC.

The chain has TRBV9 and TRBJ2-5; TRBD2 agrees at 8 bases. The DNA end is a closer match to TRBJ2-7, so the J assignment may be wrong. The CDR3 extends over 15 amino acids. Germline V gene data show CDR1 as SGDLS and CDR2 as YYNGEE. The DNA of the CDR3 is TGTGCCAGCAGCGTAGGAAGCGGGGGCCCCTACGAGCAGTACTTC. It yields the protein CASSVGSGGPYEQYF.

This chain connects TRBV10-2 to TRBJ2-2; possible D gene TRBD1, 5 bases. The CDR3 length is 15 residues. Deletions cut 7 bases from V and 5 bases from J, with 17 bases between. CDR1 and CDR2 from the germline V gene are WSHSY and SAAADI. CDR3 sequence (DNA): TGCGCCAGCAACAAAAGGGGTCTCGAGACCGGGGAGCTGTTTTTT. Protein: CASNKRGLETGELFF.

The chain links TRBV2 to TRBJ1-4; D not resolved. The CDR3 consists of 12 residues. In germline, CDR1 is SNHLY, CDR2 FYNNEI. Trimming shortened V by 8 bases and J by 5 bases, and 9 bases separated the two germline ends. The CDR3 sequence: CASLRLNEKLFF. The CDR3 bases are TGTGCCAGCCTTAGATTAAATGAAAAACTGTTTTTT. The whole variable domain, filled in from reference TRBV2 and TRBJ1-4, reads EPEVTQTPSHQVTQMGQEVILRCVPISNHLYFYWYRQILGQKVEFLVSFYNNEISEKSEIFDDQFSVERPDGSNFTLKIRSTKLEDSAMYFCASLRLNEKLFFGSGTQLSVL.

This chain uses TRBV21-1 with TRBJ2-7; TRBD2, as called in the table, went unchecked against the DNA. TRBV21-1 has pseudogene status. The CDR3 consists of 14 residues. DNA of the CDR3: TGTGCCAGCAGCAAATTCTGTTCGGCCTACGAGCAGTACTTC. This gives the protein CASSKFCSAYEQYF.

The CDR3 DNA follows: TGTGCCAGCAGCTTAACATGGGGAGGGGACTCACCCCTCCACTTT. It yields the protein CASSLTWGGDSPLHF. The gene calls are TRBV11-2 and TRBJ1-6; the D gene is possibly TRBD1 (5 bases). Germline V gives CDR1 SGHAT, CDR2 FQNNGV. The ends were cut back, 2 bases at V and 10 bases at J, with 15 bases in the middle. There are 15 residues in the CDR3.

The rearrangement uses TRBV5-1 and TRBJ2-5; 13 positions agree with TRBD2. CDR3 length: 18 residues. Trimming took 0 bases from V and 5 from J; bases not matched to a gene: 10. Looked up from germline, CDR1 is SGHRS and CDR2 is YFSETQ. The CDR3 DNA reads as TGCGCCAGCAGCTTGGGGACTAGCGGGAGTCGTCAGGCGGAGACCCAGTACTTC. This encodes CASSLGTSGSRQAETQYF.

This clone appeared a few times. This rearrangement joins TRBV29-1 to TRBJ2-2; perhaps TRBD1 as D (5 bases). Looked up from germline, CDR1 is SQVTM and CDR2 is ANQGSEA. The V end lost 6 bases, the J end lost 4 bases, and 18 bases lay between the germline ends. The CDR3 has 15 amino acids. CDR3 loop: CSVRAFKGPTGELFF. The CDR3 DNA sequence: TGCAGCGTGCGAGCTTTTAAGGGGCCCACCGGGGAGCTGTTTTTT.

V and J are TRBV7-8 and TRBJ2-1; D unclear. CDR3 size: 12 residues. V was clipped by 5 bases and J by 4 bases, with 6 bases between them. The germline gives CDR1 SGHVS, CDR2 FQNEAQ. The CDR3 DNA follows: TGTGCCAGCAGCCTCACATACAATGAGCAGTTCTTC. Encoded protein: CASSLTYNEQFF.

This clone was picked up one time. The chain carries TRBV6-5 and TRBJ1-2; 8 bases agree with TRBD1. V was clipped by 6 bases and J by 3 bases; unmatched bases: 3. Germline V gene sequence: CDR1 MNHEY, CDR2 SVGAGI. The CDR3 covers 13 residues. This CDR3 reads CASSRGQDYGYTF. CDR3 bases: TGTGCCAGCAGCAGGGGGCAGGACTATGGCTACACCTTC.

This clone was counted a single time. The chain couples TRBV7-9 to TRBJ1-5; possible D gene TRBD1, 5 bases. Germline V gene lookup returns CDR1 SEHNR and CDR2 FQNEAQ (reference sequence). This CDR3 contains 13 residues. Trimming removed 8 bases from V and 4 bases from J, with 12 bases in between. The CDR3 here is CASAGAPNQPQHF. In nucleotides, the CDR3 is TGTGCCAGCGCTGGGGCACCTAATCAGCCCCAGCATTTT.

The chain carries TRBV7-3 and TRBJ2-7; 9 nucleotides line up with TRBD1. Germline values: CDR1 SGHTA, CDR2 FQGTGA. The CDR3 consists of 13 residues. Germline trimming cut 8 bases from V and 6 bases from J; bases unmatched to any gene: 8. The CDR3 region is CASGRDRVGEQYF. The CDR3 DNA is TGTGCCAGCGGTAGGGACAGGGTGGGCGAGCAGTACTTC.

The chain recombines TRBV6-4 with TRBJ2-1, with TRBD2 identical over 7 bases. In germline, CDR1 is MRHNA, CDR2 SNTAGT. This CDR3 is built from 13 residues. The V and J ends lost 8 bases and 8 bases, in that order; junction bases with no gene match: 9. CDR3 in amino acids: CASAREEDDEQFF. The CDR3 region has the DNA TGTGCCAGCGCACGGGAGGAGGACGATGAGCAGTTCTTC.

This chain joins TRBV6-1 and TRBJ2-7, with 7 bases matching TRBD1. The trim removed 5 bases at V and 3 bases at J, leaving 1 base unmatched. Germline-derived CDR1 and CDR2 are MNHNS and SASEGT. The CDR3 extends over 12 amino acids. The CDR3 DNA reads as TGTGCCAGCAGTCGGGACAGCTACGAGCAGTACTTC. Its translation: CASSRDSYEQYF.

This clone was found a few times. The chain joins TRBV19 to TRBJ2-1; 9 bases line up with TRBD2. V shed 5 bases and J 3 bases; nucleotides not matched to a gene: 5. The germline V gene encodes CDR1 LNHDA and CDR2 SQIVND (reference sequence). The CDR3 contains 15 residues. The CDR3 DNA reads TGTGCCAGTAGTTTTGAGCGGGGGGACTACAATGAGCAGTTCTTC. Its translation is CASSFERGDYNEQFF.